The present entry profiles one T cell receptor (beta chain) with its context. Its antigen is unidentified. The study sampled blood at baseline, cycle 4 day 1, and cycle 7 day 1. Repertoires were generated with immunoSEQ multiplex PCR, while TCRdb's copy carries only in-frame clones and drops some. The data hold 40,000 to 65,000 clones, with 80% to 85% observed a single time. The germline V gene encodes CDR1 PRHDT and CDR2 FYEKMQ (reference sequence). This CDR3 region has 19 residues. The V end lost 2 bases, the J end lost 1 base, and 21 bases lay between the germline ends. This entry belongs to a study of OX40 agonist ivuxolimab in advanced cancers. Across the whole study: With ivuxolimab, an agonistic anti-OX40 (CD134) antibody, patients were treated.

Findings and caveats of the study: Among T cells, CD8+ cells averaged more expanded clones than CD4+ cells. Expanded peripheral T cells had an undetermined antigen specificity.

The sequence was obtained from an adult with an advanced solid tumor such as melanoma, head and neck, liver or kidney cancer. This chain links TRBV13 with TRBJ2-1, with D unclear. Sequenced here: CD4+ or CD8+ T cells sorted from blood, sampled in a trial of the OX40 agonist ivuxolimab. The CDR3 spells CASSLYPFVEPSSYNEQFF. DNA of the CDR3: TGTGCCAGCAGCTTATACCCCTTTGTCGAACCGTCATCCTACAATGAGCAGTTCTTC.